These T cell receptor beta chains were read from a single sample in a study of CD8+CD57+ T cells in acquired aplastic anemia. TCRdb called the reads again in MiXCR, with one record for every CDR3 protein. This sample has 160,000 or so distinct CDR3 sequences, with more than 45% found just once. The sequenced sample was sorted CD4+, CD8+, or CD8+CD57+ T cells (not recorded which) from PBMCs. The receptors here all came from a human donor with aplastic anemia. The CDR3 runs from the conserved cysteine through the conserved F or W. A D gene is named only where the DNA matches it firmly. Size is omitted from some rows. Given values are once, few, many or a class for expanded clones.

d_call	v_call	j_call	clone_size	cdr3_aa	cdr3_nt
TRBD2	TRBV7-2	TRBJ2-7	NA	CASSLELAVSEQYF	TGTGCCAGCAGCTTAGAGCTAGCGGTCTCCGAGCAGTACTTC
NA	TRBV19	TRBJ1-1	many	CASSMVVNTEAFF	TGTGCCAGTAGTATGGTTGTTAACACTGAAGCTTTCTTT
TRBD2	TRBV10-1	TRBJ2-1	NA	CASNGTSGGVHNEQFF	TGCGCCAGCAATGGGACTAGCGGGGGGGTTCACAATGAGCAGTTCTTC
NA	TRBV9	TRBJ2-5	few	CASSVAPQTAGETQYF	TGTGCCAGCAGCGTAGCCCCCCAGACGGCTGGGGAGACCCAGTACTTC
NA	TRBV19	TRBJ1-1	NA	CASSPARSTEAFF	TGTGCCAGTAGTCCTGCCCGCTCCACGGAAGCTTTCTTT
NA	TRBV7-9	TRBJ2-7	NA	CASSGAGAYEQYF	TGTGCCAGTAGTGGGGCAGGGGCCTACGAGCAGTACTTC
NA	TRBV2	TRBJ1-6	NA	CASMFKAYNSPLHF	TGTGCCAGCATGTTTAAGGCTTATAATTCACCCCTCCACTTT
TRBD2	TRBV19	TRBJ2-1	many	CASSIAAVAGINNEQFF	TGTGCCAGTAGTATTGCGGCTGTAGCGGGAATCAACAATGAGCAGTTCTTC
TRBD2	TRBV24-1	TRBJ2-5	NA	CATSGGGQETQYF	TGTGCCACCAGTGGGGGGGGGCAAGAGACCCAGTACTTC
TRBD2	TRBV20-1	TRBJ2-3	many	CSARRTGTSGTDTQYF	TGCAGTGCTAGAAGAACCGGGACTAGCGGCACAGATACGCAGTATTTT
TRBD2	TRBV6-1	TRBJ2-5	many	CASGKREGETQYF	TGTGCCAGCGGGAAGCGGGAAGGGGAGACCCAGTACTTC
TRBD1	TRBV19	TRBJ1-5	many	CASSMGQGRQPQHF	TGTGCCAGTAGTATGGGACAGGGGAGACAGCCCCAGCATTTT
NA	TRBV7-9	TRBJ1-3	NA	CASSLDPGPGNTIYF	TGTGCCAGCAGCTTGGACCCAGGACCTGGAAACACCATATATTTT
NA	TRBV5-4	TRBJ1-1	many	CASSLNTKNTEAFF	TGTGCCAGCAGCTTGAACACCAAGAACACTGAAGCTTTCTTT
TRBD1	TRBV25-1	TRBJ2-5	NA	CASTGSTGGPLQETQYF	TGTGCCAGCACGGGGAGCACAGGGGGGCCTCTCCAAGAGACCCAGTACTTC
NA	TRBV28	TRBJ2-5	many	CASSSRSVETQYF	TGTGCCAGCAGTTCTCGGAGCGTAGAGACCCAGTACTTC
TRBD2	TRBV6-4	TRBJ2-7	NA	CATSDSGGYEQYF	TGTGCCACCAGTGACAGCGGGGGGTACGAGCAGTACTTC
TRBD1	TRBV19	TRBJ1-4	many	CASSEGTGNEKLFF	TGTGCCAGTAGTGAGGGGACAGGGAATGAAAAACTGTTTTTT
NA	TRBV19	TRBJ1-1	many	CASSRSGFTEAFF	TGTGCCAGTAGTAGGTCGGGATTCACTGAAGCTTTCTTT
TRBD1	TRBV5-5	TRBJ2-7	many	CASSKTGGDEQYF	TGTGCCAGCAGCAAAACAGGGGGCGACGAGCAGTACTTC
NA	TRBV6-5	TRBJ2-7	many	CASSYPRGRSYEQYF	TGTGCCAGCAGTTACCCTCGGGGGCGATCTTACGAGCAGTACTTC
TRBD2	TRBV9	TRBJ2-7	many	CASSATSGPYEQYF	TGTGCCAGCAGCGCCACTAGCGGGCCTTACGAGCAGTACTTC
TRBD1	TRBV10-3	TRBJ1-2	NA	CAISDSTMDMGRQGIYGYTF	TGTGCCATCAGTGATTCCACCATGGACATGGGCAGACAGGGAATCTATGGCTACACCTTC
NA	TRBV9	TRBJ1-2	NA	CASSPLRLVKGYTF	TGTGCCAGCAGCCCCCTCCGGCTAGTTAAGGGCTACACCTTC
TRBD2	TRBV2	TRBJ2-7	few	CASSEERGGYEQYF	TGTGCCAGCAGTGAAGAGCGGGGGGGCTACGAGCAGTACTTC
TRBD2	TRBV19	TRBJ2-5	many	CASQSGEGPQTQYF	TGTGCCAGCCAGTCCGGGGAGGGCCCTCAGACCCAGTACTTC
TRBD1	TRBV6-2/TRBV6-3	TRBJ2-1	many	CASSYDTDRGKFF	TGTGCCAGCAGTTACGATACGGACAGGGGAAAGTTCTTC
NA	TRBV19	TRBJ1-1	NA	CASSPIGTANTEAFF	TGTGCCAGTAGTCCCATCGGGACGGCGAACACTGAAGCTTTCTTT
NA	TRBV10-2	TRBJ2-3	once	CASSDVETTDTQYF	TGCGCCAGCAGTGATGTAGAGACCACAGATACGCAGTATTTT
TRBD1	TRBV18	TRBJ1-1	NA	CASSLTGQRVTEAFF	TGTGCCAGCTCACTTACGGGACAGAGGGTCACTGAAGCTTTCTTT
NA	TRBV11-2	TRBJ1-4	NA	CASSLVNEKLFF	TGTGCCAGCAGCTTAGTTAATGAAAAACTGTTTTTT